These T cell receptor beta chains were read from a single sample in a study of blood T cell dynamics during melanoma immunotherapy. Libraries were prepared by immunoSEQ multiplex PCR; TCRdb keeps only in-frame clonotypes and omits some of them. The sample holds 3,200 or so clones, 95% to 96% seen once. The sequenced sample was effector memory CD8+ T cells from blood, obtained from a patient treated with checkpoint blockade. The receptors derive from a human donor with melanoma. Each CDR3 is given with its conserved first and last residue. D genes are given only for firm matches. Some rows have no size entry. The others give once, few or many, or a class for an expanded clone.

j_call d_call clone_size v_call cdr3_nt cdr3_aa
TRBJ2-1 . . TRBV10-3 TGTGCCATCAGTGAACCCGGCAGAATGGACAATGAGCAGTTCTTC CAISEPGRMDNEQFF
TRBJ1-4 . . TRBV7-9 TGTGCCAGCAGCTTCTCCTTGTGGGAGACTAATGAAAAACTGTTTTTT CASSFSLWETNEKLFF
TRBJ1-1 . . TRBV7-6 TGTGCCAGCAGCCTACGGGGACTGGAGGACACTGAAGCTTTCTTT CASSLRGLEDTEAFF
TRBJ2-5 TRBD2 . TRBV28 TGTGCCAGCAGTAACCGGGGTAGCGGGCACTCATACTTC CASSNRGSGHSYF
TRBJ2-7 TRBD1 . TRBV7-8 TGTGCCAGCAGCTTAGCGACAGGGAAATTCGACGAGCAGTACTTC CASSLATGKFDEQYF
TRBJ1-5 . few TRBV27 TGTGCCAGCAGTTCGGGGTGGCAGCCCCAGCATTTT CASSSGWQPQHF
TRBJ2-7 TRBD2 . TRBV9 TGTGCCAGCAGCGTAGAGTCCGGGACTAGCGGGAAGGACGAGCAGTACTTC CASSVESGTSGKDEQYF
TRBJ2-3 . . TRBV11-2 TGTGCCAGCAGCTTATATGGGGGGAGCACAGATACGCAGTATTTT CASSLYGGSTDTQYF
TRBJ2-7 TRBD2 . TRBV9 TGTGCCAGCAGCGTAGATGGTAGCGGGCGAAGCGAGCAGTACTTC CASSVDGSGRSEQYF
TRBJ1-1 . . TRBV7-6 TGTGCCAGCAGTCCTTTGAACGGGGAAGCTTTCTTT CASSPLNGEAFF
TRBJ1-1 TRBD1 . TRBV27 TGTGCCAGCAGTATACAGGGGGCTTACACTGAAGCTTTCTTT CASSIQGAYTEAFF
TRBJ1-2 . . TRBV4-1 TGCGCCAGCAGCCAAGATCGAGGGGCGGGCTACACCTTC CASSQDRGAGYTF
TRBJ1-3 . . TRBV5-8 TGTGCCAGCAGCCATGGGACCAGCAGAAACACCATATATTTT CASSHGTSRNTIYF
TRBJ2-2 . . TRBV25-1 TGTGCCAGCAGTGAATTGTCTAGCAAAACCGGGGAGCTGTTTTTT CASSELSSKTGELFF
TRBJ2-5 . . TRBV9 TGTGCCAGCAGCGAGTTTTCCGGGACCCAAGAGACCCAGTACTTC CASSEFSGTQETQYF
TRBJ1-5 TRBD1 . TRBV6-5 TGTGCCAGCAGAACCGGGACAGGGGTCCATCAGCCCCAGCATTTT CASRTGTGVHQPQHF
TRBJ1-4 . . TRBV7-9 TGTGCCAGCAGCTTAGGGCAGAATGAAAAACTGTTTTTT CASSLGQNEKLFF
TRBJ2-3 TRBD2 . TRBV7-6 TGTGCCAGCAGCTTAGTCTCCGCGGGAGGGGGGCGAGATACGCAGTATTTT CASSLVSAGGGRDTQYF
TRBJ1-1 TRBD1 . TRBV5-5 TGTGCCAGCAGCCACAGACAGGGGGAGGACACTGAAGCTTTCTTT CASSHRQGEDTEAFF
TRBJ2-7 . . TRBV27 TGTGCCAGCAGTTACGACCAGAGCTCCTACGAGCAGTACTTC CASSYDQSSYEQYF
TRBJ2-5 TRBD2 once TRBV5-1 TGCGCCAGCAGCTCAGGACTAGCGGGGGAGAGACAAGAGACCCAGTACTTC CASSSGLAGERQETQYF
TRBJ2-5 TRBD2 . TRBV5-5 TGTGCCAGCAGCCGCCGGGCTAGCGGGGTCCAAGAGACCCAGTACTTC CASSRRASGVQETQYF
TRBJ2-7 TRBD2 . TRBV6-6 TGTGCCAGCAGGTTCGGGGGGGAGCTGTACTTC CASRFGGELYF
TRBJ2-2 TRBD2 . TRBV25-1 TGTGCCAGCAGTGACGGGACTAGAGGGCTGTTTTTT CASSDGTRGLFF
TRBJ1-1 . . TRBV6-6 TGTGCCAGCAACAGTGCGATGAACACTGAAGCTTTCTTT CASNSAMNTEAFF
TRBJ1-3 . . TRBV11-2 TGTGCCAGCAGCTCTACAGGGACTGGAAACACCATATATTTT CASSSTGTGNTIYF
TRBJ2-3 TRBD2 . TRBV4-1 TGCGCCAGCAGCCAAACGGGGGGGCCGACAGATACGCAGTATTTT CASSQTGGPTDTQYF
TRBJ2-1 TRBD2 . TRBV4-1 TGCGCCAGCAGGTCCGGGCTAGCGGGGGCGGATGAGCAGTTCTTC CASRSGLAGADEQFF
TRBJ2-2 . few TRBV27 TGTGCCAGCAGTTTATCGTTGGCGGACCCGCGCGGGGAGCTGTTTTTT CASSLSLADPRGELFF
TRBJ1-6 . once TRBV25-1 TGTGCCAGTCAAATTGGGGGGTATAGTTCACCCCTCCACTTT CASQIGGYSSPLHF
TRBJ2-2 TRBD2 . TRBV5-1 TGCGCCAGCAGCTTGTTCGCCACTAGCGGGACCACCGGGGAGCTGTTTTTT CASSLFATSGTTGELFF
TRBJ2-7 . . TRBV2 TGTGCCAGCAGCGGACACAGGGAAGGCGAGCAGTACTTC CASSGHREGEQYF
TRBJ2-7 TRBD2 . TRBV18 TGTGCCAGCTCACCCGGGACTAGCGGGACGAGGAGCTCCTACGAGCAGTACTTC CASSPGTSGTRSSYEQYF
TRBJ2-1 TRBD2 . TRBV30 TGTGCCAGGACTAGGGGCGGCTACAATGAGCAGTTCTTC CARTRGGYNEQFF
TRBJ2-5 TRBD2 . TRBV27 TGTGCCAGCAGTTGGACTAGCGGGAAAGAAGAGACCCAGTACTTC CASSWTSGKEETQYF
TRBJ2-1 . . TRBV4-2 TGTGCCAGCAGCCAAGATTGGGCGGGATTAAATGAGCAGTTCTTC CASSQDWAGLNEQFF
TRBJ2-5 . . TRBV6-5 TGTGCCAGCAGTTACTCGCTCTGGGGTCAAGAGACCCAGTACTTC CASSYSLWGQETQYF
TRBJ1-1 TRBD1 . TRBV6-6 TGTGCCACCCGTCGGGACAGAGGCATGAACACTGAAGCTTTCTTT CATRRDRGMNTEAFF
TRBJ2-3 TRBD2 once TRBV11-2 TGTGCCAGCAGCCAGACACCTTTCACTAGCGAGGTCACAGATACGCAGTATTTT CASSQTPFTSEVTDTQYF
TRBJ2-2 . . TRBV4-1 TGCGCCAGCAGCCAAGGGCGAGGATATGAGAACACCGGGGAGCTGTTTTTT CASSQGRGYENTGELFF
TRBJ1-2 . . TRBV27 TGTGCCAGCAGTTACGCGGGGTCCAACTATGGCTACACCTTC CASSYAGSNYGYTF
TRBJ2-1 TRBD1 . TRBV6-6 TGTGCCAGCAATCCGGGACAGGTATACAATGAGCAGTTCTTC CASNPGQVYNEQFF
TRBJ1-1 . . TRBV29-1 TGCAGCGTTGACCCTGGAACGGAACGGCAGGCCTCCGTGAACACTGAAGCTTTCTTT CSVDPGTERQASVNTEAFF
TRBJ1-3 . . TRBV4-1 TGCGCCAGCAGCCAAGGAATCTCTGGAAACACCATATATTTT CASSQGISGNTIYF